The clone carrying this TCR beta chain was recorded only once. The antigen is undetermined. The CDR3 runs 17 residues. Per germline, CDR1 SGDLS and CDR2 YYNGEE. J lost 6 bases, V lost 4 bases, and 15 bases had no gene match. These data are taken from a study of T cell responses to AZD1222 COVID-19 vaccine. Study results and caveats: Females outnumbered males among donors, who were mostly white British; clonal diversity was possibly underestimated. At baseline, seropositivity was found in only six or seven AZD1222 recipients. Nearly half of spike-specific TCRs reportedly target unmutated variant regions.

The assay was immunoSEQ multiplex PCR, and TCRdb's table has in-frame clones only and misses some. Of about 180,000 clones detected, about nine tenths appear once; the ten largest clones hold 2.6%. This sequence was found in an adult in good health. Sequencing was performed on peripheral blood, taken on day 0 of AZD1222 vaccination. This chain uses TRBV9 with TRBJ2-2; 7 nucleotides match TRBD1. In DNA form, the CDR3 reads TGTGCCAGCAGCTCATTAGGGGGCTTCGCTGGTTCCGGGGAGCTGTTTTTT. Translated, it gives CASSSLGGFAGSGELFF.